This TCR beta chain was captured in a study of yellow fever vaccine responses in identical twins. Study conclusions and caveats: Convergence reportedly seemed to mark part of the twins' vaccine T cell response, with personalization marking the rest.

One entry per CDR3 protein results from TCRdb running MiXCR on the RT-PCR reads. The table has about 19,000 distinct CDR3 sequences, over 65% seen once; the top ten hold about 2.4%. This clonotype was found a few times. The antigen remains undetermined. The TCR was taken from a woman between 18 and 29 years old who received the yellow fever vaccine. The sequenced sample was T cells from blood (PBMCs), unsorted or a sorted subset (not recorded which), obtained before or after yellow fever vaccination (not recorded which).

In nucleotides, the CDR3 is TGCAGCGTCCCAACGGGGTCGAACACTGAAGCTTTCTTT. Translating gives CSVPTGSNTEAFF. The chain couples TRBV29-1 to TRBJ1-1, with D unresolved. The CDR3 contains 13 residues. Trimming removed 6 bases at V and 1 base at J, with 12 bases between. In germline, CDR1 is SQVTM, CDR2 ANQGSEA.